This T cell receptor beta chain stems from a study of blood T cell repertoires in COVID-19. Study information: T cells, B-cell-depleted T cells, or PBMCs provided the cDNA or gDNA that served as material.

The table came from immunoSEQ multiplex PCR; TCRdb's copy has only in-frame clones and leaves some out. The data contain approximately 230,000 clones, around four fifths of them singletons. The J segment lost 4 bases and the V segment lost 5 bases, leaving 4 bases of the junction unmatched. This CDR3 is built from 14 residues. Germline-derived CDR1 and CDR2 are SGHVS and FQNEAQ. The chain links TRBV7-8 to TRBJ1-5; 8 nucleotides agree with TRBD1. The TCR was taken from a man between 25 and 39 years old with active or convalescent COVID-19. What was sequenced was peripheral blood. In nucleotides, the CDR3 is TGTGCCAGCAGCAGGACAGGGCAGAATCAGCCCCAGCATTTT. Amino acids: CASSRTGQNQPQHF.